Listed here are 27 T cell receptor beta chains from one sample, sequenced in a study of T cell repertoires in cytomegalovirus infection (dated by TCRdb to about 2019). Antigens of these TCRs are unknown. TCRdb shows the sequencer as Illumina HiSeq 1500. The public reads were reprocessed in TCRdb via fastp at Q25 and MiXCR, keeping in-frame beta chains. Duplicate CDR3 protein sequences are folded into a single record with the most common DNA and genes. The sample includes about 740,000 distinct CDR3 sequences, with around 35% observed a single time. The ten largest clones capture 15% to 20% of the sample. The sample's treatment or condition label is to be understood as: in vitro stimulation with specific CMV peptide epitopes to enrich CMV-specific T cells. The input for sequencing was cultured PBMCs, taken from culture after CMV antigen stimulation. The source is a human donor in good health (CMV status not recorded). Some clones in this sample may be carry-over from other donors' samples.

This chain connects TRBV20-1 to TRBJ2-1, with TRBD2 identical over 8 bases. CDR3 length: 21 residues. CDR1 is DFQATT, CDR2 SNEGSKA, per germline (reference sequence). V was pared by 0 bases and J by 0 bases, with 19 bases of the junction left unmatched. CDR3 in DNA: TGCAGTGCTAGAGATTTCCCGAGAGCGGGAGTGGCAATGGACTCCTACAATGAGCAGTTCTTC. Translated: CSARDFPRAGVAMDSYNEQFF.

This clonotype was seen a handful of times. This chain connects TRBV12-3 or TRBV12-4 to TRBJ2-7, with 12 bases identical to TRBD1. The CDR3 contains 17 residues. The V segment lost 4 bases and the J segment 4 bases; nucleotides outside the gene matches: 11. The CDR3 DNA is TGTGCCAGCAGTTCCAAAGGGGGGACAGGGGGCAATTACGAGCAGTACTTC. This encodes CASSSKGGTGGNYEQYF.

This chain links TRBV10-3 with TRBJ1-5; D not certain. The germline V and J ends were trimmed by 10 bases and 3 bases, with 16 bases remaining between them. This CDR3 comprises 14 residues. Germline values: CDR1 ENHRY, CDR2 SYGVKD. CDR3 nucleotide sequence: TGTGCCACCTCTACCGGGGATCCCAATCAGCCCCAGCATTTT. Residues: CATSTGDPNQPQHF.

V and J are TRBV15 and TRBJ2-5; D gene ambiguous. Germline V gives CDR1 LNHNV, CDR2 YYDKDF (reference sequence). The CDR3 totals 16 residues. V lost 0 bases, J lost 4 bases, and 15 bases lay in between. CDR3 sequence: CATSRDHLGSGETQYF. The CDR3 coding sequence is TGTGCCACCAGCAGAGACCACCTAGGGTCCGGAGAGACCCAGTACTTC.

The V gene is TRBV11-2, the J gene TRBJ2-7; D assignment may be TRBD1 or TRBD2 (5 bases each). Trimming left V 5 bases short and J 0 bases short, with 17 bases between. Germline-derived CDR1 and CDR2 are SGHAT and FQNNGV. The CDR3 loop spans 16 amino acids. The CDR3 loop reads CASSRTGTLYSYEQYF. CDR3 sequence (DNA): TGTGCCAGCAGCCGAACCGGGACCCTTTACTCCTACGAGCAGTACTTC.

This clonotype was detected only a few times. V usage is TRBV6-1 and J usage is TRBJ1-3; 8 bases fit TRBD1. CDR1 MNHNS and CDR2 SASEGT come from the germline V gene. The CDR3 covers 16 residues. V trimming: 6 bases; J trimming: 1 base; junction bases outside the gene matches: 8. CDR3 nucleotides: TGTGCCAGCAGCAGGACAGGGCTGGCATCTGGAAACACCATATATTTT. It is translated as CASSRTGLASGNTIYF.

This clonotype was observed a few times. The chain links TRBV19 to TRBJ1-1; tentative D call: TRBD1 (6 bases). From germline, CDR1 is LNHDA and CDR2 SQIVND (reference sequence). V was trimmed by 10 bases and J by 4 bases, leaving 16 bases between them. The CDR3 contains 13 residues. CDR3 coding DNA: TGTGCCACGGGGAACAGGGCTCCCACTGAAGCTTTCTTT. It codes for CATGNRAPTEAFF.

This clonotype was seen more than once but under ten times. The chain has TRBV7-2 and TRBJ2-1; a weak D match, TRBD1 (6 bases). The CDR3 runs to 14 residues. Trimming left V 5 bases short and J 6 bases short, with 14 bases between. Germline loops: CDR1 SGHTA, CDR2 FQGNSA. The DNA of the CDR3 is TGTGCCAGCAGCCCCGACAGGTCTCGCAATGAGCAGTTCTTC. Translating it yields CASSPDRSRNEQFF.

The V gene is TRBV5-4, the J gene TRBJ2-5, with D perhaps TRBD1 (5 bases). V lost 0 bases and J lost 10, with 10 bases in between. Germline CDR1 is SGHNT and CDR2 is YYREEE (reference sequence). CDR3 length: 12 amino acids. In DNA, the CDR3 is TGTGCCAGCAGCTTGGAGGGGTTGGACCAGTACTTC. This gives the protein CASSLEGLDQYF.

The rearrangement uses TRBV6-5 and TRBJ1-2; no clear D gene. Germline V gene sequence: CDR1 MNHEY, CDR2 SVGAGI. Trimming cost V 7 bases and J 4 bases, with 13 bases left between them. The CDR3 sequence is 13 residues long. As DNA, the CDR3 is TGTGCCAGCACAAGTAGGCCTTCCTATGGCTACACCTTC. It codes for CASTSRPSYGYTF.

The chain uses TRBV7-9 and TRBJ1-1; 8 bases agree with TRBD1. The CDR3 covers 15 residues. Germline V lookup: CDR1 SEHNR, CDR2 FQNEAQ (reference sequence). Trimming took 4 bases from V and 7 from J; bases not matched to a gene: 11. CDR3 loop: CASSSPGQERNEAFF. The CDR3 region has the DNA TGTGCCAGCAGCTCACCGGGACAGGAGCGAAATGAAGCTTTCTTT.

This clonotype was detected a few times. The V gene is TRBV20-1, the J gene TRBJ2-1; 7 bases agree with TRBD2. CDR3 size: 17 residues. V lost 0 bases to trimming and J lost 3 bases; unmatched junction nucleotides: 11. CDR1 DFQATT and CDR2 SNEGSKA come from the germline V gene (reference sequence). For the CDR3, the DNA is TGCAGTGCTAGAGATCTCGGCGGGAGAAAAGGCTACAATGAGCAGTTCTTC. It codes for CSARDLGGRKGYNEQFF.

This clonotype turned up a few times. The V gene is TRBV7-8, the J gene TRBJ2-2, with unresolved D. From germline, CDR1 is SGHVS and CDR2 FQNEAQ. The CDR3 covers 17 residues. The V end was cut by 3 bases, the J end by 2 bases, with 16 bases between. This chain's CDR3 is CASSFLIQGFNTGELFF. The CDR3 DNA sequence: TGTGCCAGCAGCTTTTTGATCCAAGGGTTTAACACCGGGGAGCTGTTTTTT.

CDR3 loop: CASNRDSKRETQYF. The CDR3 DNA reads TGCGCCAGTAACCGGGACAGCAAAAGAGAGACCCAGTACTTC. The V call is TRBV5-1, the J call TRBJ2-5; 7 nucleotides match TRBD1. The CDR3 totals 14 residues. J gave up 4 bases and V 8 bases, and 11 bases lay outside the gene matches. Germline CDR1 reads SGHRS; CDR2 reads YFSETQ.

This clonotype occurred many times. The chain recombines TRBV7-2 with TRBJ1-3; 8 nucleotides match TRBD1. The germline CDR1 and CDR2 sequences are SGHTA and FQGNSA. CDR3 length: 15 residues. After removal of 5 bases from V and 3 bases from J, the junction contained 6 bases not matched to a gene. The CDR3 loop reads CASSRQGKGGNTIYF. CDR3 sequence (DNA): TGTGCCAGCAGCCGACAGGGGAAGGGTGGAAACACCATATATTTT. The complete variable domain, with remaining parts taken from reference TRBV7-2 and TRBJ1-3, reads GAGVSQSPSNKVTEKGKDVELRCDPISGHTALYWYRQSLGQGLEFLIYFQGNSAPDKSGLPSDRFSAERTGGSVSTLTIQRTQQEDSAVYLCASSRQGKGGNTIYFGEGSWLTVV.

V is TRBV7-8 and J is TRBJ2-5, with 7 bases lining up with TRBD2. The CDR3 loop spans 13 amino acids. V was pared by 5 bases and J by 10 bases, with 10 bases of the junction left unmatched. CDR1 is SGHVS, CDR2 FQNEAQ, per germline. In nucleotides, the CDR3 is TGTGCCAGCAGCCCGGGACTAAGCGTCGACCAGTACTTC. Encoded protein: CASSPGLSVDQYF.

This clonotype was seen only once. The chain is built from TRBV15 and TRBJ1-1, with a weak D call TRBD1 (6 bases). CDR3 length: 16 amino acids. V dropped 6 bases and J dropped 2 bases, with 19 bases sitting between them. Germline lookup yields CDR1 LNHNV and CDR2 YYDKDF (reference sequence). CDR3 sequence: CATRPGTGFANTEAFF. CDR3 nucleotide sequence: TGTGCCACCAGACCCGGAACAGGGTTCGCAAACACTGAAGCTTTCTTT. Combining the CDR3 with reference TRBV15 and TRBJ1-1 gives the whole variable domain DAMVIQNPRYQVTQFGKPVTLSCSQTLNHNVMYWYQQKSSQAPKLLFHYYDKDFNNEADTPDNFQSRRPNTSFCFLDIRSPGLGDTAMYLCATRPGTGFANTEAFFGQGTRLTVV.

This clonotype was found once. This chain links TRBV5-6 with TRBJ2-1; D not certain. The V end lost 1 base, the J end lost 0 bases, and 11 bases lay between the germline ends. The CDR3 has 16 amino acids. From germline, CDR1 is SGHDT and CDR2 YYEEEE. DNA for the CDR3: TGTGCCAGCAGCTTGTATACAGTCCACTCCTACAATGAGCAGTTCTTC. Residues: CASSLYTVHSYNEQFF. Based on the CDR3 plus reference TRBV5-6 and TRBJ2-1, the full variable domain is DAGVTQSPTHLIKTRGQQVTLRCSPKSGHDTVSWYQQALGQGPQFIFQYYEEEERQRGNFPDRFSGHQFPNYSSELNVNALLLGDSALYLCASSLYTVHSYNEQFFGPGTRLTVL.

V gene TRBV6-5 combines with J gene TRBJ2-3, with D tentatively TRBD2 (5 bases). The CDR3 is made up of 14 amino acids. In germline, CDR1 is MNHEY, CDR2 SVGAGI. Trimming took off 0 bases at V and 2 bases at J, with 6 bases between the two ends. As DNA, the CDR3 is TGTGCCAGCAGTTACTCGCGGGCCACAGATACGCAGTATTTT. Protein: CASSYSRATDTQYF.

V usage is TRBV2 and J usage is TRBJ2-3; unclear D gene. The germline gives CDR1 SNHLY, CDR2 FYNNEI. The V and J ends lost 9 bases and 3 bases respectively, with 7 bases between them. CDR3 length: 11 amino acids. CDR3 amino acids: CARRKTDTQYF. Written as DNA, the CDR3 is TGTGCCAGGAGGAAAACAGATACGCAGTATTTT.

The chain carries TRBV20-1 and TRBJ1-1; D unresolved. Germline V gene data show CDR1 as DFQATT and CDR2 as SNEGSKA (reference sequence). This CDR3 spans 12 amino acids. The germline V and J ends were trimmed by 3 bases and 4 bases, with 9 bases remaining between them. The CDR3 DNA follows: TGCAGTGCTAGTTCGGTGGCCACTGAAGCTTTCTTT. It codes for CSASSVATEAFF.

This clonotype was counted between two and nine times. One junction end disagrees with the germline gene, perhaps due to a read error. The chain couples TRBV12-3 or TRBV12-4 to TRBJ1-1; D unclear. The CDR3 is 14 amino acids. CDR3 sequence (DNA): TGTGCCAGCAGTATAGCCACGGGGAACACTGAAGCTTTCTTT. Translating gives CASSIATGNTEAFF.

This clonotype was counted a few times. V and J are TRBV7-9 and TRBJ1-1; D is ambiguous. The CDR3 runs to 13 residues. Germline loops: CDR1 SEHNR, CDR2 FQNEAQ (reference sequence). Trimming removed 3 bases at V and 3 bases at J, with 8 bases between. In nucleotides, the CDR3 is TGTGCCAGCAGCTTTGGGCAGGACACTGAAGCTTTCTTT. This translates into CASSFGQDTEAFF.

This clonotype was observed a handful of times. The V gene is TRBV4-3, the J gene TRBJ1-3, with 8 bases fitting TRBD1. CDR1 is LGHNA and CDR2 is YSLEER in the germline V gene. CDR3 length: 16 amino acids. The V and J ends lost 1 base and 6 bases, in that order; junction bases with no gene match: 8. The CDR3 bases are TGCGCCAGCAGCCAAGTCGACAGGGGAGTGGAAAACACCATATATTTT. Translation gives CASSQVDRGVENTIYF.

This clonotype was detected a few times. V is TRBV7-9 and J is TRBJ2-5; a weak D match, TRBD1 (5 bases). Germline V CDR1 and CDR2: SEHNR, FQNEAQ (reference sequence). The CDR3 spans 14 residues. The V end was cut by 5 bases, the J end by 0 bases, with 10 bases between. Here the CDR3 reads CASSPTAYQETQYF. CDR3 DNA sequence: TGTGCCAGCAGCCCGACAGCGTACCAAGAGACCCAGTACTTC.

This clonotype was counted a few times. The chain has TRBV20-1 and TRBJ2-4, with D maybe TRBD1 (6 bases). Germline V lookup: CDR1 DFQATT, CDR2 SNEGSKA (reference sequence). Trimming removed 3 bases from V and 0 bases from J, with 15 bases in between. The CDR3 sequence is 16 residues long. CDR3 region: CSARDRQVLAKNIQYF. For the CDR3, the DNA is TGCAGTGCTAGGGACAGACAGGTGCTAGCCAAAAACATTCAGTACTTC.

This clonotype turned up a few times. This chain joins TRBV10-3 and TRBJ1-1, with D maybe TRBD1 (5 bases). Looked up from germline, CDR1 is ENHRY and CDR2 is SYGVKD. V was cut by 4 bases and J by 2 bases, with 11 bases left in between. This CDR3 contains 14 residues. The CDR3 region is CAISGTRDNTEAFF. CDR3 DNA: TGTGCCATCAGTGGGACAAGGGATAACACTGAAGCTTTCTTT.